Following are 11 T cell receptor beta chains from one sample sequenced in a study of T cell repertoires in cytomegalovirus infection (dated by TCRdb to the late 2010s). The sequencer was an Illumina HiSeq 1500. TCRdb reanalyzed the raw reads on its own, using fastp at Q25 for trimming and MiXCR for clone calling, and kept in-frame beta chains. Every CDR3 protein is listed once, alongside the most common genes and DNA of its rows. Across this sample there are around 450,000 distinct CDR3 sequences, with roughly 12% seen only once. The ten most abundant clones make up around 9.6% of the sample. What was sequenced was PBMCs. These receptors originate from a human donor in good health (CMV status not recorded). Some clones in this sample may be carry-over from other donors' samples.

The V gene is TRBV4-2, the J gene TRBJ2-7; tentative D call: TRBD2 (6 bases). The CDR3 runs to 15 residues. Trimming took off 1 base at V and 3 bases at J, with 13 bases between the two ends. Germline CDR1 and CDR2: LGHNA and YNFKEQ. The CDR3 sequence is CASSQAGSPGYEQYF. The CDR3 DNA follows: TGTGCCAGCAGCCAAGCCGGGAGCCCAGGCTACGAGCAGTACTTC.

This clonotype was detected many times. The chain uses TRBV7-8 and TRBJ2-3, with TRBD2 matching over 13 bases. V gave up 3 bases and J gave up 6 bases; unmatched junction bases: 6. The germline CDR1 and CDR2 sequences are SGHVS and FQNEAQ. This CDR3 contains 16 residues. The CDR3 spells CASSFGTSGNRDTQYF. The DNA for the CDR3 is TGTGCCAGCAGCTTCGGGACTAGCGGGAATAGGGATACGCAGTATTTT. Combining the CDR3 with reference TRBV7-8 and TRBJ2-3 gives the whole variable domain GAGVSQSPRYKVAKRGQDVALRCDPISGHVSLFWYQQALGQGPEFLTYFQNEAQLDKSGLPSDRFFAERPEGSVSTLKIQRTQQEDSAVYLCASSFGTSGNRDTQYFGPGTRLTVL.

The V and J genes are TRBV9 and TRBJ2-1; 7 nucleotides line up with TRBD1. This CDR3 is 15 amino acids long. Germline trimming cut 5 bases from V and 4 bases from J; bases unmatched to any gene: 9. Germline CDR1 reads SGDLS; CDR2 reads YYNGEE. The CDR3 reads CASSTRDSLYNEQFF. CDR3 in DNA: TGTGCCAGCAGTACCCGGGACAGCCTTTACAATGAGCAGTTCTTC. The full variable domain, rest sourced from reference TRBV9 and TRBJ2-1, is DSGVTQTPKHLITATGQRVTLRCSPRSGDLSVYWYQQSLDQGLQFLIQYYNGEERAKGNILERFSAQQFPDLHSELNLSSLELGDSALYFCASSTRDSLYNEQFFGPGTRLTVL.

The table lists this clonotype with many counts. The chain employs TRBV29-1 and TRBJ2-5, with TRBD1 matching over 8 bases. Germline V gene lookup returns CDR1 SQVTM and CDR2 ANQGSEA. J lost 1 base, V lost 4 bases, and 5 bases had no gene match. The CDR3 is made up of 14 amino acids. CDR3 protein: CSVVPGGIQETQYF. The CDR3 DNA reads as TGCAGCGTTGTACCAGGGGGCATCCAAGAGACCCAGTACTTC.

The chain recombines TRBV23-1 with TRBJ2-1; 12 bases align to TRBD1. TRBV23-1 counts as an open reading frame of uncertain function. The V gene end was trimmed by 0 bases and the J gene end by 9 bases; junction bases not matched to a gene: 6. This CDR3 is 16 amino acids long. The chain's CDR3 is CASSQSRDRGLGEQFF. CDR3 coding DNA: TGCGCCAGCAGTCAATCCCGGGACAGGGGGCTCGGTGAGCAGTTCTTC.

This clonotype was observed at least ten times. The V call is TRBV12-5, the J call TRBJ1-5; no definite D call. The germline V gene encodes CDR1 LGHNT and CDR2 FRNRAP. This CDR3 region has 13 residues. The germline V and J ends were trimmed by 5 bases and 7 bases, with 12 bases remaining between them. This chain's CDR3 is CASGTEGRQPQHF. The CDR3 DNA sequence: TGTGCTAGTGGTACGGAGGGCCGCCAGCCCCAGCATTTT.

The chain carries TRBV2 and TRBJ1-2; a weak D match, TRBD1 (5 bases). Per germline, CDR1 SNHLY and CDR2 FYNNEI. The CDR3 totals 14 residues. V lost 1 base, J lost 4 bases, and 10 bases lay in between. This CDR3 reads CASSEGGGFYGYTF. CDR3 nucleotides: TGTGCCAGCAGTGAAGGGGGGGGGTTCTATGGCTACACCTTC.

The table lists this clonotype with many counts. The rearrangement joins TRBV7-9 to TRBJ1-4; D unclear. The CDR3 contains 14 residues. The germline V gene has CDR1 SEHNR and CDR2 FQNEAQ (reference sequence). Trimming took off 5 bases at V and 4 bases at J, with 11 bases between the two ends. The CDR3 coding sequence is TGTGCCAGCAGCGTGACGAGGAATAATGAAAAACTGTTTTTT. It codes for CASSVTRNNEKLFF.

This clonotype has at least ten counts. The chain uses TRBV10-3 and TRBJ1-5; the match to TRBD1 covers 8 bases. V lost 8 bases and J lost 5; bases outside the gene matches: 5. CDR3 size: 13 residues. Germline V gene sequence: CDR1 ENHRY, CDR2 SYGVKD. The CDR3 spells CAISGTGDQPQHF. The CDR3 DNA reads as TGTGCCATCTCTGGGACAGGTGATCAGCCCCAGCATTTT.

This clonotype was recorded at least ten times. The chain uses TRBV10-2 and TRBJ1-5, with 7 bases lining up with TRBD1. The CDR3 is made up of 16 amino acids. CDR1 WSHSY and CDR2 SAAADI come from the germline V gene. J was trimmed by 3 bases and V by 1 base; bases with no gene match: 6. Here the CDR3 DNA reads TGCGCCAGCAGTGAGTTCCGGGACAGCCTCAATCAGCCCCAGCATTTT. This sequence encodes CASSEFRDSLNQPQHF.

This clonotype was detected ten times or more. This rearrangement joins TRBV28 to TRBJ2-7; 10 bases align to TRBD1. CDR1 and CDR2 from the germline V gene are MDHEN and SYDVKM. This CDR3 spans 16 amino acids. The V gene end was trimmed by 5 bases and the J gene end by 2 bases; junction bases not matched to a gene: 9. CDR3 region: CASSQSDRGRTYEQYF. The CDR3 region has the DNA TGTGCCAGCAGTCAGTCCGACAGGGGGCGGACCTACGAGCAGTACTTC.